The 7 T cell receptor beta chains listed next were all sequenced from one sample in a study of shared clonotypes between healthy human individuals. TCRdb's table, derived via immunoSEQ multiplex PCR, lists solely in-frame clones and lacks some. Here the sample spans roughly 2,500,000 clones, more than 85% being singletons. Sequencing was performed on naive CD4+ T cells from PBMCs. Subset denoted: CD45RA+ positively selected. Receptors were obtained from a man aged 18 to 30 in good health. Some clones in this sample may be carry-over from other donors' samples.

This chain joins TRBV19 and TRBJ1-3; D is undetermined. Trimming pared 3 bases from V and 4 bases from J, leaving 10 bases between. The V gene's germline CDR1 is LNHDA and CDR2 SQIVND (reference sequence). This CDR3 comprises 14 residues. CDR3 in amino acids: CASSMGTGGNTIYF. Written as DNA, the CDR3 is TGTGCCAGTAGTATGGGCACCGGGGGAAACACCATATATTTT. Based on the CDR3 plus reference TRBV19 and TRBJ1-3, the full variable domain is DGGITQSPKYLFRKEGQNVTLSCEQNLNHDAMYWYRQDPGQGLRLIYYSQIVNDFQKGDIAEGYSVSREKKESFPLTVTSAQKNPTAFYLCASSMGTGGNTIYFGEGSWLTVV.

The genes are TRBV9 and TRBJ2-5; 7 bases agree with TRBD2. V was clipped by 3 bases and J by 5 bases; unmatched bases: 16. This CDR3 is 17 amino acids long. Per germline, CDR1 SGDLS and CDR2 YYNGEE. CDR3 DNA: TGTGCCAGCAGCGCGGGACGGACTAGTCCCCCCAGCGAGACCCAGTACTTC. It is translated as CASSAGRTSPPSETQYF.

This clone has a single count. The J gene is TRBJ2-7, the V gene TRBV7-2; no clear D gene. This CDR3 is 15 amino acids long. Germline CDR1 reads SGHTA; CDR2 reads FQGNSA. V shed 1 base and J shed 6 bases, with 16 bases lying between them. CDR3 region: CASSLEPARGREQYF. The CDR3 DNA is TGTGCCAGCAGCTTAGAACCAGCACGAGGCCGCGAGCAGTACTTC. Full variable domain (rest looked up from reference TRBV7-2 and TRBJ2-7): GAGVSQSPSNKVTEKGKDVELRCDPISGHTALYWYRQSLGQGLEFLIYFQGNSAPDKSGLPSDRFSAERTGGSVSTLTIQRTQQEDSAVYLCASSLEPARGREQYFGPGTRLTVT.

The chain uses TRBV6-1 and TRBJ2-7, with D possibly TRBD1 on 6 matching bases. Trimming shortened V by 0 bases and J by 3 bases, and 9 bases separated the two germline ends. The CDR3 has 14 amino acids. Per the germline V gene, CDR1 is MNHNS and CDR2 is SASEGT. The CDR3 nucleotides read TGTGCCAGCAGTGAAGCAGGACAGATCTACGAGCAGTACTTC. It is translated as CASSEAGQIYEQYF.

The genes are TRBV2 and TRBJ2-7; D is unresolved. The germline gives CDR1 SNHLY, CDR2 FYNNEI. Trimming cost V 4 bases and J 0 bases, with 10 bases left between them. This CDR3 has 14 residues. The CDR3 sequence is CASSVTRNSYEQYF. The CDR3 DNA is TGTGCCAGCAGTGTCACCCGAAACTCCTACGAGCAGTACTTC. Filled out from reference TRBV2 and TRBJ2-7, the complete variable domain reads EPEVTQTPSHQVTQMGQEVILRCVPISNHLYFYWYRQILGQKVEFLVSFYNNEISEKSEIFDDQFSVERPDGSNFTLKIRSTKLEDSAMYFCASSVTRNSYEQYFGPGTRLTVT.

As for this clone: The same CDR3 arises from other DNA sequences in this sample as well. The V and J genes are TRBV28 and TRBJ1-5; a possible D gene is TRBD1 (5 bases). CDR1 and CDR2 (germline): MDHEN, SYDVKM. The V gene lost 5 bases and the J gene lost 3 bases, with 8 bases spanning the gap. The CDR3 consists of 13 residues. CDR3 sequence: CASSRQLNQPQHF. The CDR3 region has the DNA TGTGCCAGCAGTCGACAGCTCAATCAGCCCCAGCATTTT.

The chain has TRBV2 and TRBJ1-5; the D gene is possibly TRBD1 (6 bases). The CDR3 covers 15 residues. Trimming shortened V by 6 bases and J by 5 bases, and 17 bases separated the two germline ends. Germline CDR1 SNHLY, CDR2 FYNNEI. The CDR3 nucleotides read TGTGCCAGCAGAGCACAGGGAGGGGGTTATCAGCCCCAGCATTTT. Its translation is CASRAQGGGYQPQHF. The whole variable domain, remainder taken from reference TRBV2 and TRBJ1-5, is EPEVTQTPSHQVTQMGQEVILRCVPISNHLYFYWYRQILGQKVEFLVSFYNNEISEKSEIFDDQFSVERPDGSNFTLKIRSTKLEDSAMYFCASRAQGGGYQPQHFGDGTRLSIL.